A selection of T cell receptor beta chains follows, all from one sample in a study of CD8+CD57+ T cells in acquired aplastic anemia. MiXCR, run by TCRdb on the reads, gives a single entry per CDR3 protein. The table includes around 180,000 distinct CDR3 sequences, almost 50% detected once. Sequencing input: sorted CD4+, CD8+, or CD8+CD57+ T cells (not recorded which) from PBMCs. These receptors were taken from a human donor with aplastic anemia. CDR3s include the opening cysteine and the closing phenylalanine or tryptophan. The D gene is left open where the match is weak. Size tells how often a clone was seen (once, few, many) or the class of an expanded clone, and some rows leave it out.

V	D	J	size	DNA	CDR3
TRBV5-6	-	TRBJ1-5	many	TGTGCCAGCAGTTCGGACAGTAGCAATCAGCCCCAGCATTTT	CASSSDSSNQPQHF
TRBV5-1	TRBD1	TRBJ2-5	few	TGCGCCAGCAGTGGGGGGACAGGGGGTTACCAAGAGACCCAGTACTTC	CASSGGTGGYQETQYF
TRBV2	-	TRBJ2-7	-	TGTGCCAGCGCGCCCCCGGGGGTCACCTACGAGCAGTACTTC	CASAPPGVTYEQYF
TRBV10-3	-	TRBJ2-1	few	TGTGCCAGCAGTCCCTCGGCCATATACAATGAGCAGTTCTTC	CASSPSAIYNEQFF
TRBV9	-	TRBJ1-6	-	TGTGCCAGCAGCGTAGAGGGGAATTCACCCCTCCACTTT	CASSVEGNSPLHF
TRBV19	TRBD1	TRBJ2-2	few	TGTGCCAGTACCCTTCAGACAGGGACGAACACCGGGGAGCTGTTTTTT	CASTLQTGTNTGELFF
TRBV24-1	TRBD1	TRBJ2-3	-	TGTGCCACCAGTGTTGCCGGGACAGGGGGCACAGATACGCAGTATTTT	CATSVAGTGGTDTQYF
TRBV6-5	-	TRBJ2-7	-	TGTGCCAGCAGTTGGACCGCGTCGCCCTACGAGCAGTACTTC	CASSWTASPYEQYF
TRBV7-2	-	TRBJ2-7	few	TGTGCCAGCAGCTTAAGTCAACGTTACGAGCAGTACTTC	CASSLSQRYEQYF
TRBV12-3/TRBV12-4	TRBD1	TRBJ1-2	many	TGTGCCAGCAGACCGGGACAAGGGGGCGTCTATGGCTACACCTTC	CASRPGQGGVYGYTF
TRBV12-3/TRBV12-4	TRBD1	TRBJ2-3	-	TGTGCCAGCAGTTTCGACAGGGTCGCAGATACGCAGTATTTT	CASSFDRVADTQYF
TRBV7-8	-	TRBJ1-1	-	TGTGCCAGCAGCCTAACCGGGACCCTTTACACTGAAGCTTTCTTT	CASSLTGTLYTEAFF
TRBV24-1	TRBD2	TRBJ2-3	-	TGTGCCACCAGTGAAAGCGGGGGATATTACAATGAGCAGTATTTT	CATSESGGYYNEQYF
TRBV14	-	TRBJ2-5	-	TGTGCCAGCAGCCAGTGGGAGACCCAGTACTTC	CASSQWETQYF
TRBV20-1	-	TRBJ2-1	once	TGCAGTTATGAAGCGGCGGACAATGAGCAGTTCTTC	CSYEAADNEQFF
TRBV7-6	-	TRBJ2-7	-	TGTGCCAGCAGCTTAGCGTTGGGGACCTACGAGCAGTACTTC	CASSLALGTYEQYF
TRBV4-3	-	TRBJ2-3	-	TGCGCCAGCAGGCCTCAGGGGAGAAACACAGATACGCAGTATTTT	CASRPQGRNTDTQYF
TRBV20-1	-	TRBJ1-6	once	TGCAGTGCGGGGGTTGTGGGGCGTGTTGGAGGGGATTCACCCCCCCACTTT	CSAGVVGRVGGDSPPHF
TRBV15	-	TRBJ1-6	-	TGTGCCACCAGCAGAGATGTGGCTAGCGGGGCTAGTTCACCCCTCCACTTT	CATSRDVASGASSPLHF
TRBV9	-	TRBJ2-7	-	TGTGCCAGCAGCGTAGCGGGAAAACAGCAGTACTTC	CASSVAGKQQYF
TRBV7-2	-	TRBJ2-7	-	TGTGCCAGCAGCTTCCTAGACAGCTTTACCTACGAGCAGTACTTC	CASSFLDSFTYEQYF
TRBV24-1	-	TRBJ1-1	few	TGTGCCACCAGTGTCCCAGGGAGCACTGAAGCTTTCTTT	CATSVPGSTEAFF
TRBV10-1	-	TRBJ2-7	few	TGCGCCAGCAGTGGGATCAAGGGCGAGCAGTACTTC	CASSGIKGEQYF
TRBV12-3/TRBV12-4	-	TRBJ2-2	few	TGTGCCAGCAGTCCCATTGGTTCCGGGGAGCTGTTTTTT	CASSPIGSGELFF
TRBV19	TRBD1	TRBJ1-5	many	TGTGCCGGCGGGACAGTAGATCAGCCCCAGCATTTT	CAGGTVDQPQHF
TRBV9	-	TRBJ1-2	few	TGTGCCAGCAGCGTAGGGGTGGGGTATGGCTACACCTTC	CASSVGVGYGYTF
TRBV7-2	-	TRBJ1-1	-	TGTGCCAGCAGCTTAGGGGGGCGGGGGCCGGCTTTCTTT	CASSLGGRGPAFF
TRBV7-3	-	TRBJ2-6	-	TGTGCCAGCAGCTTCGCAAGCCCTGGGGCCAACGTCCTGACTTTC	CASSFASPGANVLTF
TRBV29-1	TRBD1	TRBJ1-1	many	TGCAGCCTCCGGGACAGGGGAATGAACACTGAAGCTTTCTTT	CSLRDRGMNTEAFF
TRBV14	TRBD2	TRBJ2-2	-	TGTGCCAGCAGCCCACTAGCGGGAGCCGGGGAGCTGTTTTTT	CASSPLAGAGELFF
TRBV19	-	TRBJ1-2	-	TGTGCCAGTAGTACAGGGATAGGTCTAATAGGCTATGGCTACACCTTC	CASSTGIGLIGYGYTF
TRBV7-2	-	TRBJ2-7	many	TGTGCCAGCAGTCCACTGGGACTCACAGCTCCTAACGAGCAGTACTTC	CASSPLGLTAPNEQYF
TRBV2	-	TRBJ2-3	-	TGTGCCAGCAGTGTGGATCCCCCAGATACGCAGTATTTT	CASSVDPPDTQYF
TRBV7-2	TRBD2	TRBJ2-3	many	TGTGCCAGCAGCTCTTGGCTAGCGGGGCAGTATTTT	CASSSWLAGQYF
TRBV12-3/TRBV12-4	TRBD1	TRBJ1-6	-	TGTGCCAGCAGGACGGACAGGGGGATCTCACCCCTCCACTTT	CASRTDRGISPLHF
TRBV10-3	TRBD1	TRBJ2-5	-	TGTGCCATCAGTGAGTTCCTAGCGGGACAGGGGGAATCAGAGACCCAGTACTTC	CAISEFLAGQGESETQYF
TRBV14	TRBD1	TRBJ1-1	many	TGTGCCAGCAGCCAACAGGGGGGACAGGGGAGAGCTTTCTTT	CASSQQGGQGRAFF
TRBV7-3	TRBD2	TRBJ2-2	-	TGTGCCAGCAGCTTAGTTCGGGGGGTCAGGAACACCGGGGAGCTGTTTTTT	CASSLVRGVRNTGELFF
TRBV7-8	TRBD2	TRBJ2-7	few	TGTGCCAGCAGACAAACTAGCGGAAGCTCCTACGAGCAGTACTTC	CASRQTSGSSYEQYF
TRBV3-1	TRBD1	TRBJ1-5	few	TGTGCCAGCAGCCACTCCATACAGGGGGGCAATCAGCCCCAGCATTTT	CASSHSIQGGNQPQHF
TRBV7-2	-	TRBJ1-2	once	TGTGCCAGCAGCTTAGACCCCTTGTTCGATGGCTACACCTTC	CASSLDPLFDGYTF